This is a list of T cell receptor beta chains from one sample in a study of blood T cells in healthy people across ages. TCRdb analysed the 5' RACE reads with MiXCR anew, one entry per CDR3 protein. The sample consists of 1.5 million to 2 million distinct CDR3 sequences, less than 50% of them appearing once. The material sequenced was blood. The receptors derive from a woman between 40 and 50 years old in good health. CDR3s include the opening cysteine and the closing phenylalanine or tryptophan. D genes are given only for firm matches. Rows may omit the clone size; those that give it use once, few, many or a size class.

NA NA 12 TRBJ1-4 TRBV3-1 CASSQDDEKLFF TGTGCCAGCAGCCAAGATGATGAAAAACTGTTTTTT
NA NA 15 TRBJ2-7 TRBV28 CASSLASSQSYEQYF TGTGCCAGCAGTTTAGCGAGTAGCCAATCCTACGAGCAGTACTTC
NA NA 14 TRBJ2-7 TRBV7-8 CASSPEGSPYEQYF TGTGCCAGCAGCCCAGAAGGCAGCCCATACGAGCAGTACTTC
TRBD1 NA 14 TRBJ1-2 TRBV27 CASSPRQGRHGYTF TGTGCCAGCAGTCCCCGACAGGGGAGGCATGGCTACACCTTC
NA NA 15 TRBJ1-4 TRBV4-3 CASSQSLALIEKLFF TGCGCCAGCAGCCAATCTTTGGCACTAATTGAAAAACTGTTTTTT
NA few 15 TRBJ1-1 TRBV29-1 CSVVNWAAQNTEAFF TGCAGCGTTGTCAATTGGGCAGCTCAGAACACTGAAGCTTTCTTT
NA NA 12 TRBJ2-7 TRBV7-9 CASSSSRAKQYF TGTGCCAGCAGCTCATCCCGGGCCAAGCAGTACTTC
NA NA 16 TRBJ2-6 TRBV2 CASSGTNLMRANVLTF TGTGCCAGCAGTGGCACTAACCTGATGCGGGCCAACGTCCTGACTTTC
TRBD1 NA 14 TRBJ1-5 TRBV6-5 CASSSGQRNQPQHF TGTGCCAGCAGTTCGGGACAGCGAAATCAGCCCCAGCATTTT
NA NA 14 TRBJ2-3 TRBV6-5 CASSRDVVQHTQYF TGTGCCAGCAGCCGTGACGTGGTACAGCATACGCAGTATTTT
NA NA 12 TRBJ2-7 TRBV20-1 CSAGLSTYEQYF TGCAGTGCTGGGCTAAGTACCTACGAGCAGTACTTC
NA NA 14 TRBJ2-7 TRBV20-1 CSANARPKPYEQYF TGCAGTGCTAACGCCAGACCCAAACCCTACGAGCAGTACTTC